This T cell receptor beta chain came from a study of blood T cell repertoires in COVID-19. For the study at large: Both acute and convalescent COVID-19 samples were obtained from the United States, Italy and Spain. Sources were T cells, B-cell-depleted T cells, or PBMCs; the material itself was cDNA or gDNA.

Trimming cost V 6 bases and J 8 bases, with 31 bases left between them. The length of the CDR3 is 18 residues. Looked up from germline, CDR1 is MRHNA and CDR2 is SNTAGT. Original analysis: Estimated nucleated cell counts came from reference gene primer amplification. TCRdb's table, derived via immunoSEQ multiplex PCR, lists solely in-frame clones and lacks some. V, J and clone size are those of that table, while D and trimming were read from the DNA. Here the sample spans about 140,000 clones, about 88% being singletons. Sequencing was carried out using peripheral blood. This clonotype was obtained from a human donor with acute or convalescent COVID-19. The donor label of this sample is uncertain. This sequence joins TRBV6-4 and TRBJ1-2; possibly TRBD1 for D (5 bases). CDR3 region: CASRLQALYGYSDGGYTF. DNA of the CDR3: TGTGCCAGCAGGTTACAGGCTCTCTATGGCTACAGCGACGGAGGCTACACCTTC.